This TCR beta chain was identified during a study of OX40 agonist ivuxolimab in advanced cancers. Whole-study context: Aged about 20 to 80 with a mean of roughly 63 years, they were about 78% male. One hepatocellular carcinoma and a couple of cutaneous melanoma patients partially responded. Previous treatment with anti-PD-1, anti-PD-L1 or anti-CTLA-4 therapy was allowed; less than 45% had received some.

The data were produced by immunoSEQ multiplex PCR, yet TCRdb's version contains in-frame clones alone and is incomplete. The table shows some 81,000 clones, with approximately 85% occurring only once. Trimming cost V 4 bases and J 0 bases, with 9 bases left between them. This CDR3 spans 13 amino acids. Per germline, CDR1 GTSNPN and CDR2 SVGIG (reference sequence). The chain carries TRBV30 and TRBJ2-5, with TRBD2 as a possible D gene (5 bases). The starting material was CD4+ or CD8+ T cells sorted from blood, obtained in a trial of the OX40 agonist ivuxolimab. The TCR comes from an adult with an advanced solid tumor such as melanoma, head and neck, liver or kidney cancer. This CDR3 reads CAWIGRNQETQYF. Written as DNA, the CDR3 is TGTGCCTGGATTGGGAGAAACCAAGAGACCCAGTACTTC.